These T cell receptor beta chains were read from a single sample in a study of blood T cells in healthy people across ages. Using its own MiXCR run on the 5' RACE reads, TCRdb lists one record per CDR3 protein. The top ten clones hold roughly 17% of a sample with approximately 810,000 distinct CDR3 sequences, less than 35% of them seen once. Input material: blood. These TCRs come from a woman of 80 years or more in good health. Both conserved end residues are part of each CDR3. The order of the fields is D gene, V gene, J gene, clone size, CDR3 DNA, CDR3 protein. D genes are given only for firm matches. Clone size appears in some rows only: once, few, many, or a class for an expanded clone.

D gene: .; V gene: TRBV6-5; J gene: TRBJ1-1; clone size: .; CDR3 DNA: TGTGCCAGCCGTCCAACGGGGCACCAGAACACTGAAGCTTTCTTT; CDR3 protein: CASRPTGHQNTEAFF
D gene: TRBD1; V gene: TRBV7-9; J gene: TRBJ1-2; clone size: few; CDR3 DNA: TGTGCCAGCAGCCAATCACAGGGGACCTATGGCTACACCTTC; CDR3 protein: CASSQSQGTYGYTF
D gene: .; V gene: TRBV7-2; J gene: TRBJ1-5; clone size: few; CDR3 DNA: TGTGCCAGCAGCCCCTCCCAGTTGGGGGCCCAGCATTTT; CDR3 protein: CASSPSQLGAQHF
D gene: TRBD1; V gene: TRBV7-2; J gene: TRBJ2-1; clone size: .; CDR3 DNA: TGTGCCAGCAGCGCCACCGGGACAGGGGGCTATGAGCAGTTCTTC; CDR3 protein: CASSATGTGGYEQFF
D gene: .; V gene: TRBV20-1; J gene: TRBJ1-1; clone size: .; CDR3 DNA: TGCAGTGCTACCCAGCGGCAGCGGAACACTGAAGCTTTCTTT; CDR3 protein: CSATQRQRNTEAFF
D gene: TRBD1; V gene: TRBV2; J gene: TRBJ1-6; clone size: many; CDR3 DNA: TGTGCCAGCAGTGGACAGGGGGCGAGTAATTCACCCCTCCACTTT; CDR3 protein: CASSGQGASNSPLHF
D gene: TRBD1; V gene: TRBV5-1; J gene: TRBJ2-5; clone size: many; CDR3 DNA: TGCGCCAGCAGCTTACAGGGGGGATCGCTGCAAGAGACCCAGTACTTC; CDR3 protein: CASSLQGGSLQETQYF
D gene: .; V gene: TRBV6-2/TRBV6-3; J gene: TRBJ1-1; clone size: many; CDR3 DNA: TGTGCCAGCAGTACGACAGGGAACACTGAAGCTTTCTTT; CDR3 protein: CASSTTGNTEAFF
D gene: .; V gene: TRBV5-8; J gene: TRBJ1-5; clone size: once; CDR3 DNA: TGTGCCAGCAGCTTGGTGGCAGGGTCCCAACAGCCCCAGCATTTT; CDR3 protein: CASSLVAGSQQPQHF
D gene: .; V gene: TRBV7-2; J gene: TRBJ2-7; clone size: .; CDR3 DNA: TGTGCCAGCAGCCAAGGAGGGCCTATATACGAGCAGTACTTC; CDR3 protein: CASSQGGPIYEQYF
D gene: TRBD1; V gene: TRBV7-2; J gene: TRBJ1-2; clone size: .; CDR3 DNA: TGTGCCAGCAGCAAGGACAGGGATGGCTACACCTTC; CDR3 protein: CASSKDRDGYTF
D gene: .; V gene: TRBV20-1; J gene: TRBJ1-4; clone size: .; CDR3 DNA: TGCAGTGCAGCGAGTGATAATGAAAAACTGTTTTTT; CDR3 protein: CSAASDNEKLFF
D gene: .; V gene: TRBV3-1; J gene: TRBJ2-3; clone size: many; CDR3 DNA: TGTGCCAGCAGCCAAGATGCTGCGCAGGGAGCGATGGCAGATACGCAGTATTTT; CDR3 protein: CASSQDAAQGAMADTQYF
D gene: .; V gene: TRBV28; J gene: TRBJ1-4; clone size: .; CDR3 DNA: TGTGCCAGCAGTTCGGGGGCAGGGTTAATTGGAAAACTGTTTTTT; CDR3 protein: CASSSGAGLIGKLFF
D gene: .; V gene: TRBV30; J gene: TRBJ1-5; clone size: .; CDR3 DNA: TGTGCCTGGAGTGTTCGGGGACGAGGCAATCAGCCCCAGCATTTT; CDR3 protein: CAWSVRGRGNQPQHF
D gene: .; V gene: TRBV12-3/TRBV12-4; J gene: TRBJ2-3; clone size: many; CDR3 DNA: TGTGCCAGCAGTGGGTCGGGACCCTGGGATACGCAGTATTTT; CDR3 protein: CASSGSGPWDTQYF
D gene: .; V gene: TRBV7-2; J gene: TRBJ2-3; clone size: few; CDR3 DNA: TGTGCCAGCAGCTTAGGCCGTATCAGCACAGATACGCAGTATTTT; CDR3 protein: CASSLGRISTDTQYF
D gene: TRBD1; V gene: TRBV7-8; J gene: TRBJ2-1; clone size: many; CDR3 DNA: TGTGCCAGCAGCTCTCAGACAGGGTCAGGCCACAATGAGCAGTTCTTC; CDR3 protein: CASSSQTGSGHNEQFF
D gene: .; V gene: TRBV6-1; J gene: TRBJ2-5; clone size: .; CDR3 DNA: TGTGCCAGCAGGGCCACCGGGGAGACCCAGTACTTC; CDR3 protein: CASRATGETQYF
D gene: .; V gene: TRBV7-2; J gene: TRBJ2-4; clone size: many; CDR3 DNA: TGTGCCAGCAGCTATACCCCGTTAGCCAAAAACATTCAGTACTTC; CDR3 protein: CASSYTPLAKNIQYF
D gene: TRBD1; V gene: TRBV5-1; J gene: TRBJ1-2; clone size: .; CDR3 DNA: TGCGCCAGCAGCTGGGGGACAGGTTTTAGTAACTATGGCTACACCTTC; CDR3 protein: CASSWGTGFSNYGYTF
D gene: .; V gene: TRBV5-3; J gene: TRBJ2-3; clone size: .; CDR3 DNA: TGTGCCAGAAGCTTGGCCGTCGGGAGCGTGGATACGCAGTATTTT; CDR3 protein: CARSLAVGSVDTQYF
D gene: .; V gene: TRBV9; J gene: TRBJ2-6; clone size: .; CDR3 DNA: TGTGCCAGCAGCGGCAGGGGAGCCGGCTCTGGGGCCAACGTCCTGACTTTC; CDR3 protein: CASSGRGAGSGANVLTF
D gene: .; V gene: TRBV19; J gene: TRBJ1-5; clone size: .; CDR3 DNA: TGTGCCAGTAGTATGGGGGATCAGCCCCAGCATTTT; CDR3 protein: CASSMGDQPQHF
D gene: .; V gene: TRBV6-6; J gene: TRBJ1-2; clone size: many; CDR3 DNA: TGTGCCAGCAGTTACACCAGGGAAATGGGTGGCTACACCTTC; CDR3 protein: CASSYTREMGGYTF
D gene: .; V gene: TRBV30; J gene: TRBJ1-4; clone size: .; CDR3 DNA: TGTGCCTGGAGTAAGGGTCTAGGGGAAGAAAAACTGTTTTTT; CDR3 protein: CAWSKGLGEEKLFF
D gene: .; V gene: TRBV20-1; J gene: TRBJ1-4; clone size: many; CDR3 DNA: TGCAGTGCTAGTGACAGGTCGGCTAATGAAAAACTGTTTTTT; CDR3 protein: CSASDRSANEKLFF
D gene: TRBD2; V gene: TRBV27; J gene: TRBJ2-5; clone size: .; CDR3 DNA: TGTGCCAGCAGTTTGACGGGTTCCAGGGAGGGGGAGACCCAGTACTTC; CDR3 protein: CASSLTGSREGETQYF
D gene: .; V gene: TRBV4-1; J gene: TRBJ2-7; clone size: many; CDR3 DNA: TGCGCCAGCAGCCAAGGTCCGGGCACCACGACCTACGAGCAGTACTTC; CDR3 protein: CASSQGPGTTTYEQYF
D gene: TRBD1; V gene: TRBV7-2; J gene: TRBJ1-4; clone size: many; CDR3 DNA: TGTGCCAGCAGCCCCCGACAGGGGAGCGTTACTAATGAAAAACTGTTTTTT; CDR3 protein: CASSPRQGSVTNEKLFF
D gene: .; V gene: TRBV5-5; J gene: TRBJ1-2; clone size: many; CDR3 DNA: TGTGCCAGCAGCTTGGGGCAGGCCAATGGCTACACCTTC; CDR3 protein: CASSLGQANGYTF
D gene: .; V gene: TRBV20-1; J gene: TRBJ1-2; clone size: many; CDR3 DNA: TGCAGTGCTAGGCTTAACTATGGCTACACCTTC; CDR3 protein: CSARLNYGYTF
D gene: TRBD1; V gene: TRBV7-2; J gene: TRBJ2-6; clone size: .; CDR3 DNA: TGTGCCAGCAGCCTACAGGGGGCGGTCGGGGCCAACGTCCTGACTTTC; CDR3 protein: CASSLQGAVGANVLTF
D gene: .; V gene: TRBV5-6; J gene: TRBJ1-2; clone size: many; CDR3 DNA: TGTGCCAGCAGCAGTACCAGGGGAATTATGATCTACGGCTACACCTTC; CDR3 protein: CASSSTRGIMIYGYTF
D gene: .; V gene: TRBV7-9; J gene: TRBJ2-1; clone size: .; CDR3 DNA: TGTGCCAGCAGGGGCGACAGCGATGAGCAGTTCTTC; CDR3 protein: CASRGDSDEQFF
D gene: TRBD2; V gene: TRBV7-2; J gene: TRBJ2-5; clone size: few; CDR3 DNA: TGTGCCAGCAGCTTAGCCAGCGGGGGGGACCAAGAGACCCAGTACTTC; CDR3 protein: CASSLASGGDQETQYF
D gene: .; V gene: TRBV20-1; J gene: TRBJ2-1; clone size: many; CDR3 DNA: TGCAGTGCCAAGGAACTGGGGAGCTCCTACAATGAGCAGTTCTTC; CDR3 protein: CSAKELGSSYNEQFF
D gene: TRBD1; V gene: TRBV10-3; J gene: TRBJ1-2; clone size: many; CDR3 DNA: TGTGCCATCAGTGAGGGTGCAGGGGGCCGCTATGGCTACACCTTC; CDR3 protein: CAISEGAGGRYGYTF
D gene: TRBD2; V gene: TRBV6-2/TRBV6-3; J gene: TRBJ2-1; clone size: .; CDR3 DNA: TGTGCCAGCAGTTACTCGGCTAGCGGGGGGGCTCGGTCCTACAATGAGCAGTTCTTC; CDR3 protein: CASSYSASGGARSYNEQFF
D gene: .; V gene: TRBV11-3; J gene: TRBJ2-1; clone size: .; CDR3 DNA: TGTGCCAGCAGCTTAGCAGGGCATGAGCAGTTCTTC; CDR3 protein: CASSLAGHEQFF
D gene: .; V gene: TRBV20-1; J gene: TRBJ1-6; clone size: .; CDR3 DNA: TGCAGTGCTAGTAAGCCAGGGAAAATGGTGATCCTCCACTTT; CDR3 protein: CSASKPGKMVILHF
D gene: TRBD2; V gene: TRBV7-9; J gene: TRBJ2-5; clone size: many; CDR3 DNA: TGTGCCAGCAGCCGGGGAGCGGGGTTGGGAGAGACCCAGTACTTC; CDR3 protein: CASSRGAGLGETQYF
D gene: .; V gene: TRBV3-1; J gene: TRBJ2-4; clone size: .; CDR3 DNA: TGTGCCAGCAGCCAAGAGGAACCGACTAGGAAGGGCGGAAAAAACATTCAGTACTTC; CDR3 protein: CASSQEEPTRKGGKNIQYF
D gene: .; V gene: TRBV27; J gene: TRBJ2-5; clone size: many; CDR3 DNA: TGTGCCAGCAGTTGGGCAGGGGGGGAGACCCAGTACTTC; CDR3 protein: CASSWAGGETQYF
D gene: .; V gene: TRBV7-2; J gene: TRBJ2-7; clone size: many; CDR3 DNA: TGTGCCAGCAGCTTAGAATTGGGAGGTCCCTACGAGCAGTACTTC; CDR3 protein: CASSLELGGPYEQYF
D gene: TRBD2; V gene: TRBV14; J gene: TRBJ2-1; clone size: .; CDR3 DNA: TGTGCCAGCAGCAGAGCGGGGTTCTCCTACAATGAGCAGTTCTTC; CDR3 protein: CASSRAGFSYNEQFF
D gene: TRBD1; V gene: TRBV6-5; J gene: TRBJ1-6; clone size: few; CDR3 DNA: TGTGCCAGCAGGGCCAGGGGGAACGGGTGCAGTTCACCCCTCCACTTT; CDR3 protein: CASRARGNGCSSPLHF
D gene: TRBD2; V gene: TRBV30; J gene: TRBJ2-1; clone size: .; CDR3 DNA: TGTGCCTTTGATCCGACTAGCGGAAGCTCCTACAATGAGCAGTTCTTC; CDR3 protein: CAFDPTSGSSYNEQFF